The rows below give T cell receptor beta chains drawn from one sample of a study of CD8 T cells in Susac syndrome. TCRdb recomputed calls from the immunoSEQ multiplex PCR reads with MiXCR, one row per CDR3 protein. The repertoire has a few hundred thousand distinct CDR3 sequences, around nine tenths of them found once; the top ten carry under 0.2%. Material for sequencing was CD8+ T cells from PBMCs. These receptors were taken from a human donor with multiple sclerosis. Both conserved end residues are part of each CDR3. Each record gives: V gene, clone size, J gene, D gene, CDR3 DNA, CDR3 protein. The D gene is left open where the match is weak. Expanded clones get a size class; other rows say once, few or many, or leave the size out.

v_gene: TRBV7-2; abundance: -; j_gene: TRBJ1-5; d_gene: -; CDR3nt: TGTGCCAGCAGCCCATCGGACAGTCAACACAATCAGCCCCAGCATTTT; CDR3aa: CASSPSDSQHNQPQHF
v_gene: TRBV27; abundance: -; j_gene: TRBJ2-3; d_gene: TRBD2; CDR3nt: TGTGCCAGCAGATCCCTAGCGGGCGTGGGCACAGATACGCAGTATTTT; CDR3aa: CASRSLAGVGTDTQYF
v_gene: TRBV5-4; abundance: -; j_gene: TRBJ1-2; d_gene: TRBD1; CDR3nt: TGTGCCAGCAGCTTCCTCGGGCAGGGGGACTATGGCTACACCTTC; CDR3aa: CASSFLGQGDYGYTF
v_gene: TRBV9; abundance: -; j_gene: TRBJ1-1; d_gene: -; CDR3nt: TGTGCCAGCAGCGTAGGGACAATGAACACTGAAGCTTTCTTT; CDR3aa: CASSVGTMNTEAFF
v_gene: TRBV13; abundance: once; j_gene: TRBJ1-1; d_gene: -; CDR3nt: TGTGCCAGCAGTTGGGGAATAGCGGGGGGCACTGAAGCTTTCTTT; CDR3aa: CASSWGIAGGTEAFF
v_gene: TRBV7-9; abundance: -; j_gene: TRBJ2-3; d_gene: -; CDR3nt: TGTGCCAGCAGCTCGTCCCCAGATACGCAGTATTTT; CDR3aa: CASSSSPDTQYF
v_gene: TRBV20-1; abundance: -; j_gene: TRBJ2-7; d_gene: -; CDR3nt: TGCAGTGCAAGTCTAGCATGGTCGTCCTACGAGCAGTACTTC; CDR3aa: CSASLAWSSYEQYF
v_gene: TRBV12-3/TRBV12-4; abundance: -; j_gene: TRBJ2-7; d_gene: -; CDR3nt: TGTGCCAGCAGTTTGGGGTCAGGGGCCGAGCAGTACTTC; CDR3aa: CASSLGSGAEQYF
v_gene: TRBV11-1; abundance: -; j_gene: TRBJ2-1; d_gene: -; CDR3nt: TGTGCCAGCAGCTTAAGGCCGGCTCTTCAAGAAGGACTCCGCTACAATGAGCAGTTCTTC; CDR3aa: CASSLRPALQEGLRYNEQFF
v_gene: TRBV7-6; abundance: -; j_gene: TRBJ1-1; d_gene: -; CDR3nt: TGTGCCAGCAGCTTAGATGGGCGGTTGAACACTGAAGCTTTCTTT; CDR3aa: CASSLDGRLNTEAFF
v_gene: TRBV7-3; abundance: -; j_gene: TRBJ2-7; d_gene: -; CDR3nt: TGTGCCAGCAGCACCTACATTCTACCCTACGAGCAGTACTTC; CDR3aa: CASSTYILPYEQYF
v_gene: TRBV6-2/TRBV6-3; abundance: -; j_gene: TRBJ2-7; d_gene: TRBD1; CDR3nt: TGTGCCAGCACCGACAGGGCTACTTCCTACGAGCAGTACTTC; CDR3aa: CASTDRATSYEQYF
v_gene: TRBV2; abundance: -; j_gene: TRBJ2-6; d_gene: TRBD1; CDR3nt: TGTGCCAGCAACCCCGGGACAGGTCTCGAGACCTTCTCTGGGGCCAACGTCCTGACTTTC; CDR3aa: CASNPGTGLETFSGANVLTF
v_gene: TRBV5-1; abundance: -; j_gene: TRBJ2-7; d_gene: TRBD2; CDR3nt: TGCGCCAGCGGGACTAGCGGGGGCTCCTACGAGCAGTACTTC; CDR3aa: CASGTSGGSYEQYF
v_gene: TRBV7-2; abundance: -; j_gene: TRBJ2-1; d_gene: -; CDR3nt: TGTGCCAGCTGCTTAGGTCCTAGCGTCTACAATGAGCAGTTCTTC; CDR3aa: CASCLGPSVYNEQFF
v_gene: TRBV20-1; abundance: -; j_gene: TRBJ2-5; d_gene: TRBD2; CDR3nt: TGCAGTGCTCCGAGCGGGGGGACCTCCCAAGAGACCCAGTACTTC; CDR3aa: CSAPSGGTSQETQYF
v_gene: TRBV20-1; abundance: -; j_gene: TRBJ1-2; d_gene: -; CDR3nt: TGCAGTGCTAGAAATCAGGCGGTCTTTGACTACACCTTC; CDR3aa: CSARNQAVFDYTF
v_gene: TRBV4-2; abundance: -; j_gene: TRBJ2-2; d_gene: TRBD2; CDR3nt: TGTGCCAGCAGCCAAGAAATTCCTGTAGCGGGAGTGGTTACCGGGGAGCTGTTTTTT; CDR3aa: CASSQEIPVAGVVTGELFF
v_gene: TRBV4-2; abundance: -; j_gene: TRBJ1-2; d_gene: -; CDR3nt: TGTGCCAGCAGAACGAAGGGGGGATGGTATGGCTACACCTTC; CDR3aa: CASRTKGGWYGYTF
v_gene: TRBV27; abundance: once; j_gene: TRBJ2-7; d_gene: -; CDR3nt: TGTGCCAGCAGTGCTTCGTCCACCTACGAGCAGTACTTC; CDR3aa: CASSASSTYEQYF
v_gene: TRBV11-3; abundance: -; j_gene: TRBJ2-3; d_gene: -; CDR3nt: TGTGCCAGCAGCTTTGTGGACGGATATCCGCAGTATTTT; CDR3aa: CASSFVDGYPQYF
v_gene: TRBV9; abundance: -; j_gene: TRBJ1-2; d_gene: -; CDR3nt: TGTGCCGGCAGCGTAGGTGGGGTTAACTATGGCTACACCTTC; CDR3aa: CAGSVGGVNYGYTF
v_gene: TRBV20-1; abundance: -; j_gene: TRBJ2-7; d_gene: -; CDR3nt: TGCAGTGCTAGACAGGAGTACATGTGGGACGAGCAGTACTTC; CDR3aa: CSARQEYMWDEQYF
v_gene: TRBV4-3; abundance: once; j_gene: TRBJ1-2; d_gene: -; CDR3nt: TGCGCCAGCAGCCAAGATCGGACCGTTAACTATGGCTACACCTTC; CDR3aa: CASSQDRTVNYGYTF
v_gene: TRBV2; abundance: -; j_gene: TRBJ1-1; d_gene: -; CDR3nt: TGTGCCACGGAAGAGAGGGCTTTCTTT; CDR3aa: CATEERAFF
v_gene: TRBV4-3; abundance: -; j_gene: TRBJ2-7; d_gene: -; CDR3nt: TGCGCCAGCAGCCAAGATCCAGATCCAGGGTACGAGCAGTACTTC; CDR3aa: CASSQDPDPGYEQYF
v_gene: TRBV15; abundance: -; j_gene: TRBJ2-7; d_gene: -; CDR3nt: TGTGCCACCAGCTACGGGCTAGGAGGCTACGAGCAGTACTTC; CDR3aa: CATSYGLGGYEQYF
v_gene: TRBV7-9; abundance: -; j_gene: TRBJ2-5; d_gene: -; CDR3nt: TGTGCCAGCAGTAGGCGGGGCCCGGAACAAGAGACCCAGTACTTC; CDR3aa: CASSRRGPEQETQYF
v_gene: TRBV15; abundance: -; j_gene: TRBJ1-4; d_gene: -; CDR3nt: TGTGCCACCAGCCACGGGGTTAACGACGGGAATGAAAAACTGTTTTTT; CDR3aa: CATSHGVNDGNEKLFF
v_gene: TRBV12-3/TRBV12-4; abundance: -; j_gene: TRBJ2-7; d_gene: -; CDR3nt: TGTGCCAGCGGGATCCCCTACGAGCAGTACTTC; CDR3aa: CASGIPYEQYF
v_gene: TRBV6-5; abundance: -; j_gene: TRBJ2-7; d_gene: -; CDR3nt: TGTGCCAGCAGTTACTCGTCGGGGGGCCCGGGCTACGAGCAGTACTTC; CDR3aa: CASSYSSGGPGYEQYF
v_gene: TRBV4-3; abundance: -; j_gene: TRBJ2-7; d_gene: -; CDR3nt: TGCGCCAGCAGCCAAGATTCGAGGGTGGGAAACGAGCAGTACTTC; CDR3aa: CASSQDSRVGNEQYF